The subject of this entry is one T cell receptor beta chain. What it binds is not known. This record comes from a study of radiotherapy plus CTLA-4 blockade in lung cancer. Measured with immunoSEQ multiplex PCR; TCRdb has only the in-frame clones, and not every one. The table shows more than 95,000 clones, with 78% occurring only once. Findings and caveats of the study: TCR clones originating in tumors grew in number in blood after radiotherapy plus ipilimumab.

CDR1 is SEHNR, CDR2 FQNEAQ, per germline (reference sequence). V lost 5 bases and J lost 5, with 12 bases in between. This CDR3 comprises 14 residues. The chain links TRBV7-9 to TRBJ1-4, with D possibly being TRBD1 (5 bases). Sequencing used peripheral blood, obtained from a patient treated with radiotherapy plus ipilimumab. This clonotype originated in a human donor with non-small cell lung cancer who had a partial response to radiotherapy plus ipilimumab. CDR3 sequence: CASSRLRGNEKLFF. Here the CDR3 DNA reads TGTGCCAGCAGCCGCCTGCGGGGGAATGAAAAACTGTTTTTT.